The clone carrying this TCR beta chain has a count of ten or more. Its cognate antigen is unknown. The sample is drawn from a study of molecular identifiers for immune sequencing clone quantification. Sorting defined naive CD8 T cells as CD8+CD4-CCR7+CD45RA+. Findings and caveats of the study: Effector cells had over 98% of their molecules in clones above 20 RNA copies, while naive cells had under 1%. Barcodes shared by identical TCR molecules could lead to underestimated sizes of highly expanded clones.

V was pared by 4 bases and J by 4 bases, with 8 bases between. CDR1 SGHVS and CDR2 FNYEAQ come from the germline V gene. The CDR3 totals 14 residues. TCRdb passed the PCR reads through MiXCR, listing each CDR3 protein once. The sample lists around 470,000 distinct CDR3 sequences, over 20% occurring once. The genes are TRBV7-6 and TRBJ2-6; D unresolved. Sequenced sample: naive CD8+ T cells from blood, with Jurkat cell RNA spiked in. Subset in this sample: FACS-sorted CD8+CD4-CCR7+CD45RA+ naive T cells. This sequence originates from a human donor in good health. Some libraries in this study had Jurkat cell RNA spiked in. This chain's CDR3 is CASSSGQGANVLTF. The DNA of the CDR3 is TGTGCCAGCAGCTCCGGCCAGGGGGCCAACGTCCTGACTTTC.